This record covers a single T cell receptor (beta chain). Its cognate antigen is unknown. This record comes from a study of T cell repertoires in cytomegalovirus infection. Study-level background: TCR beta signatures that were public indicated CMV infection and matching HLA type.

CDR3 length: 13 residues. CDR1 and CDR2 (germline): MDHEN, SYDVKM. The ends were cut back, 5 bases at V and 6 bases at J, with 10 bases in the middle. The study, taken as a whole, reports: Clonotypes of TCR beta that were HLA-C-restricted and CMV-specific dominated the ex vivo response. Cumulative frequency (of public TCR beta family members) identified carriers of CMV plus the relevant HLA.

Each CDR3 protein gets one entry after TCRdb re-called the reads with MiXCR. Found here are approximately 500,000 distinct CDR3 sequences, 16% of them singletons; the top ten hold 24%. V and J are TRBV28 and TRBJ1-4; no firm D call. The sample comprised CD8+ T cells from PBMCs. The receptor's source is a human donor in good health (CMV status not recorded). Some clones in this sample may be carry-over from other donors' samples. The CDR3 loop reads CASSANTDEKLFF. The DNA for the CDR3 is TGTGCCAGCAGTGCCAATACGGATGAAAAACTGTTTTTT.